This entry lists 10 T cell receptor beta chains sequenced from one sample in a study of blood T cell repertoires in COVID-19. Produced via immunoSEQ multiplex PCR; TCRdb's table is partial and in-frame only. This table has approximately 200,000 clones, less than 85% appearing once. The sample was PBMCs or T cells enriched from blood (not recorded which). The receptor source for this set is a man in his 60s who had recovered from COVID-19.

This sequence joins TRBV6-5 and TRBJ1-1, with TRBD1 matching 9 bases. CDR1 and CDR2 from the germline V gene are MNHEY and SVGAGI. This CDR3 spans 15 amino acids. V lost 0 bases and J lost 5; bases outside the gene matches: 4. The DNA for the CDR3 is TGTGCCAGCAGTTACTCGGGACAGGGCTGGACTGAAGCTTTCTTT. This sequence encodes CASSYSGQGWTEAFF.

V gene TRBV24-1 combines with J gene TRBJ2-7, with D tentatively TRBD2 (5 bases). The length of the CDR3 is 14 residues. The V gene lost 4 bases and the J gene lost 0 bases, with 9 bases spanning the gap. Germline lookup yields CDR1 KGHDR and CDR2 SFDVKD. The DNA for the CDR3 is TGTGCCACCAGTGAGAGCGGCGCCTCCTACGAGCAGTACTTC. It is translated as CATSESGASYEQYF.

Of note for this clone: The junction does not match germline at one end; this may be a read error. V gene TRBV7-7 combines with J gene TRBJ2-1; TRBD2 aligns across 12 bases. Germline V gene data show CDR1 as SSHAT and CDR2 as FNYEAQ (reference sequence). The CDR3 has 16 amino acids. CDR3 amino acids: CASSLTLAGGSNEQFF. In DNA form, the CDR3 reads TGTGCTAGCAGCTTGACCCTAGCGGGGGGGTCCAATGAGCAGTTCTTC.

V and J are TRBV20-1 and TRBJ2-5; 9 bases are a match to TRBD2. V lost 3 bases to trimming and J lost 0 bases; unmatched junction nucleotides: 8. In germline, CDR1 is DFQATT, CDR2 SNEGSKA (reference sequence). There are 16 residues in the CDR3. The CDR3 loop is CSASGAGGFYQETQYF. CDR3 nucleotides: TGCAGTGCTAGTGGAGCGGGGGGCTTTTACCAAGAGACCCAGTACTTC.

The V call is TRBV5-8, the J call TRBJ2-5, with 7 bases matching TRBD2. Germline loops: CDR1 SGHTS, CDR2 YDEGEE. The CDR3 covers 15 residues. The junction had 11 bases not matched to a gene; V was cut back by 4 bases and J by 5 bases. The CDR3 region is CASSLRGVFGETQYF. CDR3 in DNA: TGTGCCAGCAGCCTTCGGGGGGTATTCGGGGAGACCCAGTACTTC.

This chain joins TRBV2 and TRBJ1-3, with 7 bases that match TRBD1. The CDR3 is 17 amino acids. CDR1 and CDR2 from the germline V gene are SNHLY and FYNNEI. V trimming: 6 bases; J trimming: 1 base; junction bases outside the gene matches: 12. CDR3 residues: CASRRQGPITSGNTIYF. Written as DNA, the CDR3 is TGTGCCAGCAGACGACAGGGACCGATCACTTCTGGAAACACCATATATTTT.

The V call is TRBV2, the J call TRBJ1-6, with D possibly being TRBD1 (5 bases). The germline V gene has CDR1 SNHLY and CDR2 FYNNEI. V was trimmed by 7 bases and J by 3 bases, leaving 13 bases between them. This CDR3 has 15 residues. The CDR3 sequence is CASMEVGGYNSPLHF. Here the CDR3 DNA reads TGTGCCAGCATGGAAGTGGGGGGCTATAATTCACCCCTCCACTTT.

The rearrangement links TRBV4-2 to TRBJ2-7; D is possibly TRBD1 (6 bases). The ends were cut back, 0 bases at V and 2 bases at J, with 11 bases in the middle. Germline V lookup: CDR1 LGHNA, CDR2 YNFKEQ. This CDR3 region has 15 residues. The CDR3 DNA reads as TGTGCCAGCAGCCAAGATCCGGGACACCCCTACGAGCAGTACTTC. This sequence encodes CASSQDPGHPYEQYF.

The rearrangement links TRBV19 to TRBJ2-7; TRBD1 aligns across 8 bases. V lost 9 bases, J lost 4 bases, and 11 bases stayed unmatched. This CDR3 contains 14 residues. CDR1 is LNHDA and CDR2 is SQIVND in the germline V gene (reference sequence). The chain's CDR3 is CASIPGTGLYEQYF. Written as DNA, the CDR3 is TGTGCCAGCATCCCCGGGACAGGATTATACGAGCAGTACTTC. The full variable domain, its missing parts supplied by reference TRBV19 and TRBJ2-7, is DGGITQSPKYLFRKEGQNVTLSCEQNLNHDAMYWYRQDPGQGLRLIYYSQIVNDFQKGDIAEGYSVSREKKESFPLTVTSAQKNPTAFYLCASIPGTGLYEQYFGPGTRLTVT.

V gene TRBV19 combines with J gene TRBJ2-7, with 9 bases lining up with TRBD1. CDR3 size: 14 residues. The germline V gene has CDR1 LNHDA and CDR2 SQIVND (reference sequence). Trimming cost V 6 bases and J 5 bases; bases outside gene matches: 8. CDR3 sequence reads: CASRGTGRLHEQYF. Written as DNA, the CDR3 is TGTGCCAGTAGGGGGACAGGGAGGCTGCACGAGCAGTACTTC.